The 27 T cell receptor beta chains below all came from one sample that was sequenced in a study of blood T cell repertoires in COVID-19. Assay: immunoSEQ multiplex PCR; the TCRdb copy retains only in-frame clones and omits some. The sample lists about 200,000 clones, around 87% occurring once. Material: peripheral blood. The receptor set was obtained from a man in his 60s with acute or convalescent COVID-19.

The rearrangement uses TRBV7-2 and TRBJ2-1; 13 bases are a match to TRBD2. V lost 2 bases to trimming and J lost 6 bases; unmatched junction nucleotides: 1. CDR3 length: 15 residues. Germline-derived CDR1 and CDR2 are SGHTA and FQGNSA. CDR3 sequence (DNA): TGTGCCAGCAGCTTAAGGACTAGCGGGGGCAATGAGCAGTTCTTC. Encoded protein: CASSLRTSGGNEQFF.

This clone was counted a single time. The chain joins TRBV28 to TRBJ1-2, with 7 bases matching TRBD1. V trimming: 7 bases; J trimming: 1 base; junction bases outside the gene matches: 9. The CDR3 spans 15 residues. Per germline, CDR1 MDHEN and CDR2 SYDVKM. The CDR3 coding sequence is TGTGCCAGCAACTCCCAGGGGGAAGGTAACTATGGCTACACCTTC. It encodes CASNSQGEGNYGYTF.

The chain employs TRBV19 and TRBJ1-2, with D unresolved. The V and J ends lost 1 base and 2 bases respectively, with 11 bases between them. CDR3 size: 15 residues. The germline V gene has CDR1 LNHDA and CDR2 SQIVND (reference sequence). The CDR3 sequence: CASSIAEGGNYGYTF. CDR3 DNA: TGTGCCAGTAGTATAGCCGAGGGAGGCAACTATGGCTACACCTTC.

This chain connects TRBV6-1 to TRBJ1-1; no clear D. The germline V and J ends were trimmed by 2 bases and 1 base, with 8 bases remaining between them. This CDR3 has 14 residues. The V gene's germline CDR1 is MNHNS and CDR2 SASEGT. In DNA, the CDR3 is TGTGCCAGCAGTGAACACAGATCGAACACTGAAGCTTTCTTT. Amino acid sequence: CASSEHRSNTEAFF.

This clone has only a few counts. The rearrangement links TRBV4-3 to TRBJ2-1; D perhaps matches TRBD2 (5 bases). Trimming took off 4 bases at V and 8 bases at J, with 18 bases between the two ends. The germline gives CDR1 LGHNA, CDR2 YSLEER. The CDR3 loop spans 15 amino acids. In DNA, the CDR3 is TGCGCCAGCAGCCTGACGACTTCTAGCCGGGATGAGCAGTTCTTC. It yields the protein CASSLTTSSRDEQFF.

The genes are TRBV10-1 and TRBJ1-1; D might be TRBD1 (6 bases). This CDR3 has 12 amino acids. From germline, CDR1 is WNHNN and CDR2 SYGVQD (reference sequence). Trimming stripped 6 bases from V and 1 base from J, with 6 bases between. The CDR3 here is CASRGANTEAFF. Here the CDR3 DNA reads TGCGCCAGCAGGGGGGCGAACACTGAAGCTTTCTTT.

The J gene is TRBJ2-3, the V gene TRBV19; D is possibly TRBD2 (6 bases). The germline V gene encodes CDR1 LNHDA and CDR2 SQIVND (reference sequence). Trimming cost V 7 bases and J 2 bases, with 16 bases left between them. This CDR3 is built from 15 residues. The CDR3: CASTQSAGYTDTQYF. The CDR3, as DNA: TGTGCCAGTACGCAGTCGGCGGGGTACACAGATACGCAGTATTTT.

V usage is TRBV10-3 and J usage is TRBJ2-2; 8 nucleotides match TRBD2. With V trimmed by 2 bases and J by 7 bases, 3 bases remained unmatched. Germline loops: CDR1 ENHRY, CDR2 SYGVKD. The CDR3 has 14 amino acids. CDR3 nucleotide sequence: TGTGCCATCAGTGAGGTCGGGGGGGTCGGGGAGCTGTTTTTT. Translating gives CAISEVGGVGELFF.

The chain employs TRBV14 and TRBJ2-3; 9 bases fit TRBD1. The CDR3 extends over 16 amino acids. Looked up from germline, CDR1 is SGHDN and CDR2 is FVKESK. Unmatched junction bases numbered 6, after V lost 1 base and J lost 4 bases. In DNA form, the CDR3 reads TGTGCCAGCAGCCAAGGAGGGACAGGGAGGTCAGATACGCAGTATTTT. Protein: CASSQGGTGRSDTQYF.

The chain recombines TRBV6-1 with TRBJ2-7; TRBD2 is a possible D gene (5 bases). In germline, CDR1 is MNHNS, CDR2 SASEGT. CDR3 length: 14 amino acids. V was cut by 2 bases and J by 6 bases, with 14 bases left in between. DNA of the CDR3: TGTGCCAGCAGTGAAAGCCGGGCCCGGGGCGAGCAGTACTTC. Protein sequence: CASSESRARGEQYF.

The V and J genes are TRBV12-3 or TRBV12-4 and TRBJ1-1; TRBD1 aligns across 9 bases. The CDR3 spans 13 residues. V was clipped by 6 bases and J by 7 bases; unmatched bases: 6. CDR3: CASSPGTGYEAFF. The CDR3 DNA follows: TGTGCCAGCAGCCCCGGGACAGGGTATGAAGCTTTCTTT.

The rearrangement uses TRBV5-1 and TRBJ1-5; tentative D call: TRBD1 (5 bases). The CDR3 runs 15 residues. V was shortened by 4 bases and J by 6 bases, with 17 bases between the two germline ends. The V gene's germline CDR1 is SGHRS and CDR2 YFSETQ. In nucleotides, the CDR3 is TGCGCCAGCAGCGCGGGGGGAGAGGTCAGTCAGCCCCAGCATTTT. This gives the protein CASSAGGEVSQPQHF.

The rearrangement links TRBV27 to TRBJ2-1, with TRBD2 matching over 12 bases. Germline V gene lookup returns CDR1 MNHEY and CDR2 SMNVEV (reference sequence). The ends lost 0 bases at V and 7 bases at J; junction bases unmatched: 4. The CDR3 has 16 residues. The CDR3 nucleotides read TGTGCCAGCAGTTTATCGCCTAGCGGGGGGGCGAATGAGCAGTTCTTC. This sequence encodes CASSLSPSGGANEQFF.

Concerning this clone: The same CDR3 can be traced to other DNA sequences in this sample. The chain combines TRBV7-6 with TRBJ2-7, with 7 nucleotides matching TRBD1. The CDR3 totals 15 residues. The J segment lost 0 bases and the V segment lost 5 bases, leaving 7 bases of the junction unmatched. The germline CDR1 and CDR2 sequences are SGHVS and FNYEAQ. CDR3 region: CASSLARDSSYEQYF. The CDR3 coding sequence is TGTGCCAGCAGCCTCGCCCGGGACAGCTCCTACGAGCAGTACTTC. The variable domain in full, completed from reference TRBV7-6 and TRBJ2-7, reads GAGVSQSPRYKVTKRGQDVALRCDPISGHVSLYWYRQALGQGPEFLTYFNYEAQQDKSGLPNDRFSAERPEGSISTLTIQRTEQRDSAMYRCASSLARDSSYEQYFGPGTRLTVT.

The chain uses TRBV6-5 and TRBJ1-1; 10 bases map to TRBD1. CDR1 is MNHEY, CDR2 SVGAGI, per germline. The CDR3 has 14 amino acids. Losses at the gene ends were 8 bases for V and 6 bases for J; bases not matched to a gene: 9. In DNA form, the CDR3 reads TGTGCCAGCGGGAGGACAGGGGGGCGGTCTGAAGCTTTCTTT. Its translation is CASGRTGGRSEAFF.

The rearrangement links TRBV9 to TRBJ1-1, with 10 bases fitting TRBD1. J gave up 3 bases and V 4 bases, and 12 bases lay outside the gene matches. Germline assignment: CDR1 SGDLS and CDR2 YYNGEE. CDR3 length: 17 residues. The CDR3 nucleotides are TGTGCCAGCAGCAACCGGGACAGGGGCCCGGGGGACACTGAAGCTTTCTTT. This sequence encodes CASSNRDRGPGDTEAFF.

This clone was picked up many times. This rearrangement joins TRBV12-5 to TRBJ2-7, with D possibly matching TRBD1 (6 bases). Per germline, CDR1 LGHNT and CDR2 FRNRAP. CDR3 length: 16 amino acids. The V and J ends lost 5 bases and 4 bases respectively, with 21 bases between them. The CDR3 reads CASGIITGRVDYEQYF. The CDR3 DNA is TGTGCTAGTGGTATAATTACAGGGCGCGTCGATTACGAGCAGTACTTC.

CDR3 sequence (DNA): TGTGCCAGCAGTTTGGGGGGGATCGGGAATGAGCAGTTCTTC. It codes for CASSLGGIGNEQFF. V is TRBV3-1 (or the pseudogene TRBV3-2) and J is TRBJ2-1; 7 nucleotides agree with TRBD2. CDR3 length equals 14 residues. Germline V lookup: CDR1 LGHDT, CDR2 YNNKEL (reference sequence). J was trimmed by 7 bases and V by 6 bases; bases with no gene match: 9.

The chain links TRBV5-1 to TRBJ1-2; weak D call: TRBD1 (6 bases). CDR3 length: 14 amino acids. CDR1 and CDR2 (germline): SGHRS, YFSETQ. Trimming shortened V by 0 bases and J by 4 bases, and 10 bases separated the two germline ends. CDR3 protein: CASSLGAQGYGYTF. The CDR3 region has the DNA TGCGCCAGCAGCTTGGGGGCACAGGGCTATGGCTACACCTTC.

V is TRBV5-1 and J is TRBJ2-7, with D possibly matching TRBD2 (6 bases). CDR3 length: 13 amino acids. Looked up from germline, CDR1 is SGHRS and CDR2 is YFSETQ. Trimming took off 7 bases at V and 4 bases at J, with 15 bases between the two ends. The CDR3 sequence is CASSSVGGYEQYF. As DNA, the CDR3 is TGCGCCAGCTCATCTGTCGGGGGTTACGAGCAGTACTTC.

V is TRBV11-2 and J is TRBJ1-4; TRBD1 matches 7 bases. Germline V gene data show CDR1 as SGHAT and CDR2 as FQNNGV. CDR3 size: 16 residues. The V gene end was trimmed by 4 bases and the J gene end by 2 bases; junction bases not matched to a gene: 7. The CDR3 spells CASSSIKGATNEKLFF. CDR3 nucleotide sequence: TGTGCCAGCAGCTCCATAAAGGGGGCGACTAATGAAAAACTGTTTTTT.

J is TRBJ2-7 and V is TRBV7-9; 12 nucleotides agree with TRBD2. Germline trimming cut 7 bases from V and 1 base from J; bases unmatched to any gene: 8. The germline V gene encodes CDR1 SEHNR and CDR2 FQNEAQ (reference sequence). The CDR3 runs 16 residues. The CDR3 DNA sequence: TGTGCCAGCACCGTAGGGACTAGCGGGCCTTCCTACGAGCAGTACTTC. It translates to CASTVGTSGPSYEQYF.

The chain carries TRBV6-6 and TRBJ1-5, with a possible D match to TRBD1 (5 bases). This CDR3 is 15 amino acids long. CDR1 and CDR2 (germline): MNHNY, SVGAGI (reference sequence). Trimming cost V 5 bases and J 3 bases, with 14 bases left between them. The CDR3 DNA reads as TGTGCCAGCAGTCGATCCGACAGCTACAATCAGCCCCAGCATTTT. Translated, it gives CASSRSDSYNQPQHF.

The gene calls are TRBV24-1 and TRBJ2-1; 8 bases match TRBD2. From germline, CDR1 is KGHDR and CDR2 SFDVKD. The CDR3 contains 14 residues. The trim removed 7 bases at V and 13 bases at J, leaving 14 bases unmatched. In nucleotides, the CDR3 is TGTGCCACCAGCGGGGGGGTAGCGGGGTCGGGTCAGTTCTTC. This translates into CATSGGVAGSGQFF.

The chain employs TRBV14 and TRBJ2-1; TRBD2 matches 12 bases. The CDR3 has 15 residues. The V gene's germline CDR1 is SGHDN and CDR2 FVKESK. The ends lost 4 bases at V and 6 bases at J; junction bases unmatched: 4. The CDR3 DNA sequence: TGTGCCAGCAGCCCCCTAGCGGGGGGGATCAATGAGCAGTTCTTC. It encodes CASSPLAGGINEQFF. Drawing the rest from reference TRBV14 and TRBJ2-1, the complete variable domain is EAGVTQFPSHSVIEKGQTVTLRCDPISGHDNLYWYRRVMGKEIKFLLHFVKESKQDESGMPNNRFLAERTGGTYSTLKVQPAELEDSGVYFCASSPLAGGINEQFFGPGTRLTVL.

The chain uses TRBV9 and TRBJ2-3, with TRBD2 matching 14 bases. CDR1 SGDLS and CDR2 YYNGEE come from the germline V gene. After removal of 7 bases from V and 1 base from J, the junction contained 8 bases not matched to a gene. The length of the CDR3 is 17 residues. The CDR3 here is CASSAPGLAGGTDTQYF. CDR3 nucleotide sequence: TGTGCCAGCTCCGCCCCGGGACTAGCGGGGGGCACAGATACGCAGTATTTT.

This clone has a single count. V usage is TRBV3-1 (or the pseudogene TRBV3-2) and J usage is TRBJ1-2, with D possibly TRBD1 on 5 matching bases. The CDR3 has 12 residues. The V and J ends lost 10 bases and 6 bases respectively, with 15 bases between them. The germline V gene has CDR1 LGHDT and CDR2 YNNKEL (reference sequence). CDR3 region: CATREWGDGYTF. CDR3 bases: TGTGCCACCAGGGAATGGGGGGATGGCTACACCTTC.